The clone carrying this T cell receptor (beta chain) was seen ten or more times. TCRdb re-derived calls from the reads in MiXCR, one entry per CDR3 protein. Here the sample spans approximately 240,000 distinct CDR3 sequences, less than 35% being singletons. The record originates from a study of kidney transplant recipient with SARS-CoV-2 infection. Trimming removed 4 bases from V and 4 bases from J, with 22 bases in between. The V gene's germline CDR1 is GTSNPN and CDR2 SVGIG (reference sequence). The CDR3 is 16 residues long. The sample here was a blood sample, taken at baseline and around day 120 from a kidney transplant recipient. This TCR derives from a male patient between 25 and 39 years old who had COVID-19 and was a kidney transplant recipient. The graft donor may have contributed some T cells. This rearrangement joins TRBV30 to TRBJ1-2; no reliable D call. CDR3 protein: CAWIGKRYRKTYGYTF. The CDR3 DNA reads as TGTGCCTGGATTGGAAAGCGTTATAGAAAGACCTATGGCTACACCTTC.